The present T cell receptor beta chain was sequenced within a study of T cell responses to AZD1222 COVID-19 vaccine. Measured with immunoSEQ multiplex PCR; TCRdb has only the in-frame clones, and not every one. The sample yields roughly 100,000 clones, nearly 90% seen once. Regarding the study as a whole: Recipients of two AZD1222 doses showed rising Spike-specific TCR breadth and depth.

This CDR3 has 15 amino acids. Trimming cost V 3 bases and J 7 bases; bases outside gene matches: 12. Germline V gene sequence: CDR1 SGHAT, CDR2 FQNNGV. Worth noting for this clone: The antigen is unknown.

The V call is TRBV11-2, the J call TRBJ2-7, with 7 bases lining up with TRBD1. The sample was peripheral blood, taken on day 0 of AZD1222 vaccination. This clonotype was obtained from an adult in good health. In DNA form, the CDR3 reads TGTGCCAGCAGCTTCTCGGGCAGGGGGTTGGAGGAGCAGTACGTC. Translated: CASSFSGRGLEEQYV.